The source of this T cell receptor beta chain is a study of blood T cell repertoires in COVID-19. Study information: Specimens from acute and convalescent COVID-19 originated in the United States, Italy and Spain.

The authors' processing: Nucleated cell counts were estimated from reference gene primer amplification. Sequencing used immunoSEQ multiplex PCR; TCRdb keeps in-frame clones, though not all of them. V and J calls and clone size are those listed in that table; D and trimming were worked out from the DNA. The sample holds 65,000 to 100,000 clones; roughly 80% are singletons and the top ten take 15% to 19%. The CDR3 consists of 16 residues. The junction had 7 bases not matched to a gene; V was cut back by 1 base and J by 4 bases. CDR1 and CDR2 (germline): LGHNT, FRNRAP. The V call is TRBV12-5, the J call TRBJ1-1, with TRBD1 matching over 9 bases. The sample comprised peripheral blood. This receptor was obtained from an elderly woman with acute or convalescent COVID-19. DNA of the CDR3: TGTGCTAGTGGTTTGGGCTCGGGACAGGGTGGCACTGAAGCTTTCTTT. Protein product: CASGLGSGQGGTEAFF.